The 24 T cell receptor beta chains presented below share a single source sample, sequenced in a study of T cell repertoires in cytomegalovirus infection. MiXCR, run by TCRdb on the reads, gives a single entry per CDR3 protein. The sample records roughly 230,000 distinct CDR3 sequences, about 18% being singletons. Sequencing was carried out using CD8+ T cells from PBMCs. Receptors originate from a human donor in good health (CMV status not recorded). Some clones in this sample may be carry-over from other donors' samples.

This clonotype came up many times. The chain recombines TRBV12-3 or TRBV12-4 with TRBJ2-1; D might be TRBD2 (6 bases). There are 15 residues in the CDR3. V lost 7 bases to trimming and J lost 1 base, with 14 bases between them. The CDR3 coding sequence is TGTGCCAGCACCTTGGGAGCGGGTTCCTACAATGAGCAGTTCTTC. Translating gives CASTLGAGSYNEQFF.

This clonotype was counted many times. V usage is TRBV11-2 and J usage is TRBJ2-1; 8 bases align to TRBD2. Trimming at V came to 1 base and at J to 5 bases, leaving 13 bases not matched to a gene. The germline V gene encodes CDR1 SGHAT and CDR2 FQNNGV. The CDR3 covers 18 residues. CDR3 sequence reads: CASSLVGRAGAIDNEQFF. CDR3 in DNA: TGTGCCAGCAGCTTAGTCGGTAGAGCGGGGGCCATAGACAATGAGCAGTTCTTC. The entire variable domain, with the rest obtained from reference TRBV11-2 and TRBJ2-1, is as follows: EAGVAQSPRYKIIEKRQSVAFWCNPISGHATLYWYQQILGQGPKLLIQFQNNGVVDDSQLPKDRFSAERLKGVDSTLKIQPAKLEDSAVYLCASSLVGRAGAIDNEQFFGPGTRLTVL.

The V and J genes are TRBV7-9 and TRBJ2-1; 16 nucleotides match TRBD2. The CDR3 sequence is 18 residues long. Trimming cost V 3 bases and J 2 bases; bases outside gene matches: 4. Germline V lookup: CDR1 SEHNR, CDR2 FQNEAQ (reference sequence). The DNA of the CDR3 is TGTGCCAGCAGCTTGGGGACTAGCGGGGGGGCCCCCTACAATGAGCAGTTCTTC. The encoded protein is CASSLGTSGGAPYNEQFF.

This clonotype was seen many times. V is TRBV28 and J is TRBJ1-1, with D maybe TRBD1 (5 bases). In germline, CDR1 is MDHEN, CDR2 SYDVKM. Trimming shortened V by 2 bases and J by 4 bases, and 14 bases separated the two germline ends. This CDR3 comprises 15 residues. CDR3 nucleotides: TGTGCCAGCAGTTTAAATATCGGGGCGGGCACTGAAGCTTTCTTT. It translates to CASSLNIGAGTEAFF. Based on the CDR3 plus reference TRBV28 and TRBJ1-1, the full variable domain is DVKVTQSSRYLVKRTGEKVFLECVQDMDHENMFWYRQDPGLGLRLIYFSYDVKMKEKGDIPEGYSVSREKKERFSLILESASTNQTSMYLCASSLNIGAGTEAFFGQGTRLTVV.

The chain is built from TRBV29-1 and TRBJ2-7, with D maybe TRBD2 (6 bases). Per the germline V gene, CDR1 is SQVTM and CDR2 is ANQGSEA. The V gene lost 4 bases and the J gene lost 0 bases, with 13 bases spanning the gap. The CDR3 contains 14 residues. CDR3 sequence: CSVGGGAGSYEQYF. The CDR3 nucleotides read TGCAGCGTTGGCGGAGGGGCCGGCTCCTACGAGCAGTACTTC.

This clonotype was observed a handful of times. V is TRBV5-1 and J is TRBJ1-1, with 10 bases matching TRBD1. V trimming: 3 bases; J trimming: 4 bases; junction bases outside the gene matches: 12. Germline V gene data show CDR1 as SGHRS and CDR2 as YFSETQ. CDR3 length equals 17 residues. As DNA, the CDR3 is TGCGCCAGCAGCTCTGTCCCGGGACAGGGGATGGGCACTGAAGCTTTCTTT. Its protein product is CASSSVPGQGMGTEAFF.

About this clonotype: The missing conserved phenylalanine or tryptophan at the end of this CDR3 makes a read error likely. The J gene is TRBJ2-7, the V gene TRBV7-6, with D possibly TRBD2 on 7 matching bases. From germline, CDR1 is SGHVS and CDR2 FNYEAQ. V dropped 8 bases and J dropped 7 bases, with 21 bases sitting between them. The CDR3 is 14 amino acids. The CDR3 region has the DNA TGTGCCAGCGCCCCGGGGGGCGTGAATGGAGAGCAGTACATC. As protein: CASAPGGVNGEQYI.

The chain combines TRBV29-1 with TRBJ2-3; no clear D. Germline CDR1 is SQVTM and CDR2 is ANQGSEA. V was trimmed by 1 base and J by 0 bases, leaving 17 bases between them. The CDR3 spans 17 residues. DNA of the CDR3: TGCAGCGTTGAAGGGGCCCCCCCACCTTCCAGCACAGATACGCAGTATTTT. Protein product: CSVEGAPPPSSTDTQYF.

The chain uses TRBV7-9 and TRBJ1-5; 7 nucleotides align to TRBD1. Trimming took 5 bases from V and 1 from J; bases not matched to a gene: 5. Germline loops: CDR1 SEHNR, CDR2 FQNEAQ (reference sequence). This CDR3 spans 15 amino acids. The CDR3 is CASSRNRGSNQPQHF. The CDR3 DNA follows: TGTGCCAGCAGCAGAAACAGGGGAAGCAATCAGCCCCAGCATTTT.

Concerning this clonotype: A junction boundary mismatches the germline segment, possibly from a read error. V gene TRBV6-8 combines with J gene TRBJ2-4; D possibly uses TRBD1 or TRBD2 (6 bases each). The germline gives CDR1 MNHGY, CDR2 SAAAGT. The CDR3 extends over 14 amino acids. The CDR3 sequence: CVSSPGGGKNIQYF. The CDR3 region has the DNA TGTGTCAGCAGTCCAGGAGGGGGCAAAAACATTCAGTACTTC.

This clonotype was counted at least ten times. This rearrangement joins TRBV7-8 to TRBJ2-2, with TRBD1 matching over 9 bases. The CDR3 is 17 residues long. Germline assignment: CDR1 SGHVS and CDR2 FQNEAQ. Trimming cost V 4 bases and J 1 base; bases outside gene matches: 7. The CDR3 is CASSWVPGQGNTGELFF. CDR3 in DNA: TGTGCCAGCAGCTGGGTCCCGGGACAGGGGAACACCGGGGAGCTGTTTTTT.

The table lists this clonotype with a few counts. The rearrangement uses TRBV7-9 and TRBJ2-7; 9 nucleotides match TRBD1. The CDR3 contains 15 residues. Germline trimming cut 6 bases from V and 3 bases from J; bases unmatched to any gene: 9. Per the germline V gene, CDR1 is SEHNR and CDR2 is FQNEAQ (reference sequence). DNA for the CDR3: TGTGCCAGCAGTTGGGGACAGGGCCTTTACTACGAGCAGTACTTC. Translated: CASSWGQGLYYEQYF.

In this sample, this clonotype turned up a few times. V usage is TRBV7-8 and J usage is TRBJ2-5, with D possibly being TRBD2 (5 bases). This CDR3 region has 15 residues. V lost 0 bases, J lost 4 bases, and 12 bases lay in between. CDR1 SGHVS and CDR2 FQNEAQ come from the germline V gene. In DNA, the CDR3 is TGTGCCAGCAGCTTAGCTACGGGGTATACAGAGACCCAGTACTTC. Protein sequence: CASSLATGYTETQYF.

This clonotype occurred once. At one end the junction does not follow the germline gene, possibly because of a read error. The chain combines TRBV6-5 with TRBJ1-5; D gene ambiguous. The CDR3 totals 13 residues. Germline CDR1 reads MNHEY; CDR2 reads SVGAGI. The CDR3 here is CAGSSGANQPQHF. CDR3 nucleotide sequence: TGTGCCGGCAGTTCGGGCGCCAATCAGCCCCAGCATTTT.

The table lists this clonotype with many counts. The V and J genes are TRBV5-1 and TRBJ1-1; D is undetermined. Germline-derived CDR1 and CDR2 are SGHRS and YFSETQ. V dropped 1 base and J dropped 1 base, with 23 bases sitting between them. This CDR3 comprises 19 residues. The CDR3 spells CASSLRLDPSPARNTEAFF. The CDR3 region has the DNA TGCGCCAGCAGCTTGCGGCTGGACCCTTCACCAGCTCGGAACACTGAAGCTTTCTTT.

This chain uses TRBV6-2 or TRBV6-3 with TRBJ1-2; D is perhaps TRBD1 (5 bases). The CDR3 contains 14 residues. CDR1 is MNHEY, CDR2 SVGEGT, per germline. V dropped 6 bases and J dropped 4 bases, with 15 bases sitting between them. CDR3 in DNA: TGTGCCAGCAGGGACCTACAGGAGATCTATGGCTACACCTTC. This gives the protein CASRDLQEIYGYTF.

This clonotype was found a few times. The chain employs TRBV2 and TRBJ2-1; weak D call: TRBD1 (6 bases). The germline CDR1 and CDR2 sequences are SNHLY and FYNNEI. The V end lost 6 bases, the J end lost 7 bases, and 10 bases lay between the germline ends. This CDR3 has 12 residues. This CDR3 is CASRIGGNEQFF. The CDR3 DNA is TGTGCCAGCAGGATAGGGGGAAATGAGCAGTTCTTC.

This clonotype was observed many times. The chain recombines TRBV12-3 or TRBV12-4 with TRBJ2-3; 7 nucleotides agree with TRBD2. The V and J ends lost 5 bases and 7 bases, in that order; junction bases with no gene match: 9. The CDR3 is 14 residues long. This chain's CDR3 is CASSRGGGTNTQYF. The CDR3 bases are TGTGCCAGCAGTCGGGGCGGGGGTACGAATACGCAGTATTTT.

V and J are TRBV19 and TRBJ2-2; D might be TRBD1 or TRBD2, each matching 6 bases. V dropped 3 bases and J dropped 6 bases, with 8 bases sitting between them. Germline V gene data show CDR1 as LNHDA and CDR2 as SQIVND (reference sequence). CDR3 length: 13 amino acids. Here the CDR3 DNA reads TGTGCCAGTAGTATTGGGGGGCCCGGGGAGCTGTTTTTT. As protein: CASSIGGPGELFF.

This clonotype was detected ten times or more. This rearrangement joins TRBV7-9 to TRBJ2-5, with a possible D match to TRBD1 (6 bases). V was clipped by 5 bases and J by 5 bases, with 15 bases between them. CDR3 length equals 14 residues. CDR1 and CDR2 (germline): SEHNR, FQNEAQ (reference sequence). DNA for the CDR3: TGTGCCAGCAGCGCAGCAGGGGCGGGTGAGACCCAGTACTTC. It specifies CASSAAGAGETQYF.

The rearrangement joins TRBV2 to TRBJ1-5; D is perhaps TRBD1 (6 bases). CDR3 size: 16 residues. Germline loops: CDR1 SNHLY, CDR2 FYNNEI. V was clipped by 1 base and J by 0 bases, with 10 bases between them. DNA of the CDR3: TGTGCCAGCAGTGAAGTGGGACAATATAGCAATCAGCCCCAGCATTTT. Protein product: CASSEVGQYSNQPQHF.

This clonotype was counted many times. The rearrangement joins TRBV6-6 to TRBJ2-7, with TRBD1 identical over 7 bases. The CDR3 has 14 residues. Germline CDR1 MNHNY, CDR2 SVGAGI (reference sequence). V lost 2 bases, J lost 9 bases, and 10 bases stayed unmatched. The CDR3 region is CASSYTGDGSPQYF. As DNA, the CDR3 is TGTGCCAGCAGTTACACAGGGGATGGGTCCCCGCAGTACTTC.

Only a few counts were recorded for this clonotype. This chain joins TRBV19 and TRBJ2-2; D uncertain. V lost 3 bases to trimming and J lost 6 bases, with 14 bases between them. Germline V gene lookup returns CDR1 LNHDA and CDR2 SQIVND (reference sequence). This CDR3 is 15 amino acids long. DNA for the CDR3: TGTGCCAGTAGTATCCGATCAGCTATGGCCGGGGAGCTGTTTTTT. This codes for CASSIRSAMAGELFF.

This clonotype was seen at least ten times. This chain connects TRBV7-8 to TRBJ2-1; maybe TRBD2 (5 bases). V shed 4 bases and J shed 7 bases, with 17 bases lying between them. CDR1 and CDR2 from the germline V gene are SGHVS and FQNEAQ. CDR3 size: 15 residues. The CDR3 spells CASSSPFYGVNEQFF. CDR3 nucleotides: TGTGCCAGCAGCTCACCATTCTACGGGGTGAATGAGCAGTTCTTC.